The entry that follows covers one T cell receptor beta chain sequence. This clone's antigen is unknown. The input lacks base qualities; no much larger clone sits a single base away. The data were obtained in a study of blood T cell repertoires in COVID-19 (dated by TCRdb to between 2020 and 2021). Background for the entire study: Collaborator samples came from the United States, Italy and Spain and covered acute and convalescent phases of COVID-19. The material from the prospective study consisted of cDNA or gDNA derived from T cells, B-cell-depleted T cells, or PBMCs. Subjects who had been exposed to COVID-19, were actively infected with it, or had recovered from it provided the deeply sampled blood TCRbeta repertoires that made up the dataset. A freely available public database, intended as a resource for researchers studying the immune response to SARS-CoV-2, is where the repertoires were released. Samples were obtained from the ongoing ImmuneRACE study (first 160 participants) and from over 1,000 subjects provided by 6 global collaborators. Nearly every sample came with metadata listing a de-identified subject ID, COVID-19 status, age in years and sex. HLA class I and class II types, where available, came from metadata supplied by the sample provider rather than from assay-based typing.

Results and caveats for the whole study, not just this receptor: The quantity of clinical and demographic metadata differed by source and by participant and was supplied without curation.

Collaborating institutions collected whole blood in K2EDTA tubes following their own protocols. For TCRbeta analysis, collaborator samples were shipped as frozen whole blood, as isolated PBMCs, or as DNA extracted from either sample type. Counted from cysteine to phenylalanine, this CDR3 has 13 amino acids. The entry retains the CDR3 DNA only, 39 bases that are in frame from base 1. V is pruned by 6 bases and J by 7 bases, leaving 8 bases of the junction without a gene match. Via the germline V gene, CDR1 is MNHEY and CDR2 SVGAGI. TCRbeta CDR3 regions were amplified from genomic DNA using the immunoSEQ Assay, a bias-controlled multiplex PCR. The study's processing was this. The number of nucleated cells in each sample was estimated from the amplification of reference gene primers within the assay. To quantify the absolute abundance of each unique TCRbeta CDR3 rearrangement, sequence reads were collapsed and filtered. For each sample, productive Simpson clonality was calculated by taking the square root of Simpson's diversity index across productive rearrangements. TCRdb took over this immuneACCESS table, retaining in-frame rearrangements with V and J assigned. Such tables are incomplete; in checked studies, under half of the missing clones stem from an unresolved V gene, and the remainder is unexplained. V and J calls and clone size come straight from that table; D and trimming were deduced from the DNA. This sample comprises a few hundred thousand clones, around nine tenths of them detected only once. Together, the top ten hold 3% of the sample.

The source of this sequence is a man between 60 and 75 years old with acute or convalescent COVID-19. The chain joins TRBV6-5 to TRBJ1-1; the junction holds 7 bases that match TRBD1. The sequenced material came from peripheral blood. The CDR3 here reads CASSSDRTLEAFF. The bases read TGTGCCAGCAGCTCGGACAGGACCCTTGAAGCTTTCTTT.